Sequencing of this TCR beta chain was carried out in a study of T cell changes during pregnancy in multiple sclerosis. Germline V gene data show CDR1 as LNHNV and CDR2 as YYDKDF (reference sequence). Trimming stripped 3 bases from V and 6 bases from J, with 11 bases between. The length of the CDR3 is 14 residues. The protocol was immunoSEQ multiplex PCR, while the TCRdb copy is restricted to in-frame clones and leaves out a portion. Among tens of thousands of clones listed, about nine tenths were seen once. The clonotype was recovered from a female donor in good health, enrolled as a control in a pregnancy study. The V gene is TRBV15, the J gene TRBJ2-2; no clear D gene. The starting material was CD4+ T cells from peripheral blood mononuclear cells, obtained after pregnancy. The CDR3 nucleotides are TGTGCCACCAGCAGCTCCAACAATGCCGGGGAGCTGTTTTTT. Protein product: CATSSSNNAGELFF.